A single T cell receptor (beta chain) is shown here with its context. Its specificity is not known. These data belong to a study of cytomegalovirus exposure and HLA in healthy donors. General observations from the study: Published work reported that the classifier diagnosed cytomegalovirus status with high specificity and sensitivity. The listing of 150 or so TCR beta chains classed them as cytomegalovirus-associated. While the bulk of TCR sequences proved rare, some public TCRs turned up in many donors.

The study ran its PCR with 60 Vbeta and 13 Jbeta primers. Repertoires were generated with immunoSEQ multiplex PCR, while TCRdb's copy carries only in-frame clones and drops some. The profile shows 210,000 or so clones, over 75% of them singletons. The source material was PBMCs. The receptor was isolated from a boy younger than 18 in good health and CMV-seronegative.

Written as DNA, the CDR3 is TGTGCCAGTAGTACCCTCCCTCCGAGAAACAGGGACGTCAGCTATGGCTACACCTTC. It translates to CASSTLPPRNRDVSYGYTF. V gene TRBV19 combines with J gene TRBJ1-2; tentative D call: TRBD1 (6 bases). The CDR3 runs 19 residues. With 4 bases removed from V and 4 bases from J, the gap between germline ends came to 28 bases. Germline V gene sequence: CDR1 LNHDA, CDR2 SQIVND (reference sequence).